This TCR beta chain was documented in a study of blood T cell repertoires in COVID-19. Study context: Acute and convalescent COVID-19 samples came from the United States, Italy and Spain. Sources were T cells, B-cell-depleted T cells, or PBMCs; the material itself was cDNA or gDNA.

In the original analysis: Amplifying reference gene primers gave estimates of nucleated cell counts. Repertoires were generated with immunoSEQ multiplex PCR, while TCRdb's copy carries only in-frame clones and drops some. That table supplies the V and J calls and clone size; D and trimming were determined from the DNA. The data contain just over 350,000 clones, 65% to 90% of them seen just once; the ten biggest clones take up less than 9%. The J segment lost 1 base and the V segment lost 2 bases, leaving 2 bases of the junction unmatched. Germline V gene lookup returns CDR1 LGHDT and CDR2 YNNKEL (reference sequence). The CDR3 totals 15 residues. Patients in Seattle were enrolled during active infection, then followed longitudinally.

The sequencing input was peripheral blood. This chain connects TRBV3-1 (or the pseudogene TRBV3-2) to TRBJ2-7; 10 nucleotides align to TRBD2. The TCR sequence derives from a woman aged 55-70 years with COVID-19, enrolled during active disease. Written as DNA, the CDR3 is TGTGCCAGCAGCCAAACTAGCGGGGATTCCTACGAGCAGTACTTC. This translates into CASSQTSGDSYEQYF.